Sequencing of this T cell receptor beta chain was carried out in a study of T cells in Graves' hyperthyroidism and ophthalmopathy. Study-level information: The authors collected peripheral blood at initial diagnosis, before any treatment.

The CDR3 has 14 residues. Losses at the gene ends were 8 bases for V and 1 base for J; bases not matched to a gene: 5. Germline V gives CDR1 SNHLY, CDR2 FYNNEI. RNA transcripts served as the template for amplifying TCR beta CDR3 regions. The HTBI primer set was used in a first-round RT-PCR of the TCR CDR3. TCRdb reprocessed the multiplex PCR reads with MiXCR, giving one entry per CDR3 protein. The sample carries around 350,000 distinct CDR3 sequences, more than 15% recorded once. Uncontrolled infection, other autoimmune disease, pregnancy or lactation disqualified patients from enrolment. Together with thyroid ultrasound, orbital computed tomography, serum thyroxine and TRAb, clinical symptoms were used for diagnoses. Isolation of PBMCs was performed on 8 to 10 ml fresh peripheral blood. This clonotype was picked up many times.

The sample consisted of blood. The chain couples TRBV2 to TRBJ2-7, with 10 bases lining up with TRBD2. This clonotype was obtained from a woman between 18 and 30 years old with Graves' hyperthyroidism that later progressed to Graves' ophthalmopathy. CDR3 DNA sequence: TGTGCCAGCCGGAGACTAGCGGGTTCCTACGAGCAGTACTTC. This encodes CASRRLAGSYEQYF.